This entry features one TCR beta chain sequence. Random hexamers were used to reverse transcribe an amount of about 0.45 to 1 ug RNA. The CDR3 of TCR beta was amplified by immunoSEQ multiplex PCR across 54 Vbeta and 13 Jbeta. TCRdb redid the calling of the immunoSEQ multiplex PCR reads with MiXCR, one entry per CDR3 protein. This sample yields under 200,000 distinct CDR3 sequences, of which roughly 95% are seen a single time; 0.095% to 0.15% belongs to the top ten. Germline assignment: CDR1 SGDLS and CDR2 YYNGEE. This CDR3 is 12 amino acids long. Trimming stripped 4 bases from V and 4 bases from J, with 7 bases between. CD8+ and CD4+ T cells from blood underwent TCR beta sequencing, which was carried out in a high-throughput format. The patients with Susac syndrome satisfied recently defined diagnostic criteria for either definite or probable disease. The data stem from a study of CD8 T cells in Susac syndrome. The wider study: Within the sequenced Susac syndrome patient group, more than 5 exhibited active disease and about eight were in remission.

The sequenced sample consisted of CD4+ T cells from PBMCs. The chain combines TRBV9 with TRBJ2-3, with D hard to call. This clonotype was obtained from a human donor with Susac syndrome. The DNA of the CDR3 is TGTGCCAGCAGCTCAGGCCCAGATACGCAGTATTTT. This gives the protein CASSSGPDTQYF. Based on the CDR3 plus reference TRBV9 and TRBJ2-3, the full variable domain is DSGVTQTPKHLITATGQRVTLRCSPRSGDLSVYWYQQSLDQGLQFLIQYYNGEERAKGNILERFSAQQFPDLHSELNLSSLELGDSALYFCASSSGPDTQYFGPGTRLTVL.